The source of this T cell receptor beta chain is a study of cytomegalovirus exposure and HLA in healthy donors. Germline CDR1 SGHTA, CDR2 FQGNSA. This CDR3 has 16 residues. V shed 2 bases and J 7 bases; nucleotides not matched to a gene: 9. Amplification used 60 Vbeta primers and 13 Jbeta primers. Assay used: immunoSEQ multiplex PCR; TCRdb lists only in-frame clones, some missing. The sample records about 110,000 clones, 65% to 85% being singletons. The specimen was PBMCs. The chain joins TRBV7-2 to TRBJ2-2, with 8 bases that match TRBD2. The sequence was collected from a male donor in good health and CMV-seropositive. CDR3 amino acids: CASSLRAGEGNGELFF. Here the CDR3 DNA reads TGTGCCAGCAGCTTACGAGCGGGAGAAGGGAACGGGGAGCTGTTTTTT.